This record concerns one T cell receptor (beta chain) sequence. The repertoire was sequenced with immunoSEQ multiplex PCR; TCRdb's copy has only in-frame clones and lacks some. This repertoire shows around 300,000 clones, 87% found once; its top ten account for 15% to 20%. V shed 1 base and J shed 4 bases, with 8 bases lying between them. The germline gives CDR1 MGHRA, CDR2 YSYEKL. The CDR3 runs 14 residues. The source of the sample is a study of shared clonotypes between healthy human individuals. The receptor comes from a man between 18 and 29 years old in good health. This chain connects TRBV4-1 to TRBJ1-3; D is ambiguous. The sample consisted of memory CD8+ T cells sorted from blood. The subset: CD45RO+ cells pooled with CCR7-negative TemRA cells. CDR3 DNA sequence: TGCGCCAGCAGCCAAGTTTTAGTCGGAAACACCATATATTTT. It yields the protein CASSQVLVGNTIYF.